The 28 T cell receptor beta chains given below trace back to one sample, sequenced in a study of shared clonotypes between healthy human individuals. Method: immunoSEQ multiplex PCR; TCRdb's copy keeps in-frame clones and lacks some. The sample yields about 600,000 clones, around 97% seen once. The sample comprised naive CD4+ T cells sorted from blood. Documented subset: CD45RA+ positively selected. These receptor sequences come from a woman in her 30s in good health.

The V and J genes are TRBV11-3 and TRBJ2-5; unclear D gene. The CDR3 consists of 13 residues. V lost 5 bases and J lost 2, with 9 bases in between. The germline V gene encodes CDR1 SGHNT and CDR2 YENEEA. CDR3 nucleotide sequence: TGTGCCAGCAGCCCCCGGCCGCAAGAGACCCAGTACTTC. Translating gives CASSPRPQETQYF.

The rearrangement links TRBV29-1 to TRBJ2-5; 8 bases align to TRBD2. The DNA end favors TRBJ2-7, so the J call may be wrong. Germline loops: CDR1 SQVTM, CDR2 ANQGSEA. This CDR3 spans 13 amino acids. The CDR3 nucleotides are TGCAGCGTTGTTGGGGCGGGAGGCTACGAGCAGTACTTC. Amino acids: CSVVGAGGYEQYF.

The chain is built from TRBV5-1 and TRBJ2-2, with a tentative D call TRBD2 (6 bases). CDR1 and CDR2 (germline): SGHRS, YFSETQ. CDR3 length: 15 residues. V was shortened by 4 bases and J by 4 bases, with 14 bases between the two germline ends. CDR3: CASSRGLSLTGELFF. The DNA for the CDR3 is TGCGCCAGCAGCCGGGGACTGAGTCTCACCGGGGAGCTGTTTTTT.

This chain uses TRBV18 with TRBJ1-5; 9 nucleotides line up with TRBD1. The CDR3 totals 18 residues. After removal of 2 bases from V and 2 bases from J, the junction contained 10 bases not matched to a gene. The V gene's germline CDR1 is KGHSH and CDR2 LQKENI. The CDR3 sequence: CASSPNPYRGRGNQPQHF. The CDR3 DNA follows: TGTGCCAGCTCACCAAATCCGTACAGGGGGCGCGGCAATCAGCCCCAGCATTTT.

The CDR3 sequence is CASSQAPFGWQAIAPSTQYF. The CDR3 DNA follows: TGCGCCAGCAGCCAAGCCCCATTTGGGTGGCAGGCTATAGCTCCCTCTACGCAGTATTTT. The chain is built from TRBV4-1 and TRBJ2-3, with D unresolved. Germline-derived CDR1 and CDR2 are MGHRA and YSYEKL. With 1 base removed from V and 8 bases from J, the gap between germline ends came to 31 bases. The CDR3 extends over 20 amino acids.

The V and J genes are TRBV6-1 and TRBJ1-1; the D is unclear. Deletions cut 2 bases from V and 2 bases from J, with 9 bases between. Germline lookup yields CDR1 MNHNS and CDR2 SASEGT. This CDR3 comprises 14 residues. CDR3 bases: TGTGCCAGCAGTGAACCTCACACTAACACTGAAGCTTTCTTT. This codes for CASSEPHTNTEAFF.

The table lists this clone with a count of one. The V and J genes are TRBV27 and TRBJ2-3; 7 bases line up with TRBD1. J gave up 2 bases and V 5 bases, and 7 bases lay outside the gene matches. This CDR3 is built from 15 residues. From germline, CDR1 is MNHEY and CDR2 SMNVEV (reference sequence). CDR3 sequence reads: CASSNGQAHTDTQYF. CDR3 DNA sequence: TGTGCCAGCAGTAACGGACAGGCCCACACAGATACGCAGTATTTT.

A single count supports this clone. J is TRBJ2-1 and V is TRBV19; 7 nucleotides line up with TRBD1. Germline loops: CDR1 LNHDA, CDR2 SQIVND (reference sequence). J gave up 0 bases and V 5 bases, and 10 bases lay outside the gene matches. This CDR3 is built from 17 residues. CDR3 sequence reads: CASSEFGTALSYNEQFF. The CDR3 DNA reads TGTGCCAGTAGTGAGTTCGGGACAGCCCTCTCCTACAATGAGCAGTTCTTC.

The chain combines TRBV15 with TRBJ2-7; 12 bases map to TRBD1. Germline CDR1 reads LNHNV; CDR2 reads YYDKDF (reference sequence). Losses at the gene ends were 0 bases for V and 5 bases for J; bases not matched to a gene: 5. The CDR3 is 16 residues long. For the CDR3, the DNA is TGTGCCACCAGCAGAGATTTAGGGACAGGGGGCCACGAGCAGTACTTC. It specifies CATSRDLGTGGHEQYF.

The V and J genes are TRBV18 and TRBJ2-3; 11 bases match TRBD2. CDR1 and CDR2 (germline): KGHSH, LQKENI. The CDR3 extends over 15 amino acids. After removal of 5 bases from V and 1 base from J, the junction contained 2 bases not matched to a gene. CDR3 coding DNA: TGTGCCAGCTCAGCGGGACTAGCGGGCACAGATACGCAGTATTTT. Its protein is CASSAGLAGTDTQYF.

This clone was detected once. The rearrangement links TRBV15 to TRBJ2-1; a weak D match, TRBD2 (5 bases). CDR1 is LNHNV, CDR2 YYDKDF, per germline (reference sequence). Trimming stripped 2 bases from V and 9 bases from J, with 5 bases between. The CDR3 is made up of 11 amino acids. DNA of the CDR3: TGTGCCACCAGCAGACGGGGTGAGCAGTTCTTC. It codes for CATSRRGEQFF.

The V call is TRBV4-2, the J call TRBJ1-1; TRBD1 is a possible D gene (6 bases). The CDR3 is 14 residues long. Germline values: CDR1 LGHNA, CDR2 YNFKEQ. Trimming cost V 1 base and J 5 bases, with 11 bases left between them. CDR3 bases: TGTGCCAGCAGCCAAGTTGACAGGAATACTGAAGCTTTCTTT. It codes for CASSQVDRNTEAFF.

The chain recombines TRBV5-1 with TRBJ1-2; possibly TRBD1 for D (6 bases). V was trimmed by 2 bases and J by 4 bases, leaving 12 bases between them. There are 14 residues in the CDR3. The germline V gene has CDR1 SGHRS and CDR2 YFSETQ. The CDR3 nucleotides read TGCGCCAGCAGCTTCGAAGGACAGTCCTATGGCTACACCTTC. It codes for CASSFEGQSYGYTF.

The chain uses TRBV5-4 and TRBJ1-3; TRBD1 aligns across 10 bases. Germline CDR1 and CDR2: SGHNT and YYREEE (reference sequence). CDR3 length: 15 residues. V shed 5 bases, J shed 3 bases, and the junction held 5 bases outside the gene matches. CDR3 nucleotides: TGTGCCAGCAGTTCCGACAGGGGGCATGGAAACACCATATATTTT. Protein sequence: CASSSDRGHGNTIYF.

This clone showed up just once. V and J are TRBV7-9 and TRBJ1-1, with D perhaps TRBD1 (5 bases). This CDR3 comprises 15 residues. CDR1 and CDR2 (germline): SEHNR, FQNEAQ (reference sequence). Trimming removed 1 base at V and 5 bases at J, with 14 bases between. This CDR3 is CASSLDGGEGTEAFF. DNA of the CDR3: TGTGCCAGCAGCTTAGACGGAGGGGAAGGTACTGAAGCTTTCTTT.

The V gene is TRBV19, the J gene TRBJ1-2; 7 bases are a match to TRBD1. Germline CDR1 LNHDA, CDR2 SQIVND (reference sequence). The CDR3 spans 14 residues. J was trimmed by 7 bases and V by 3 bases; bases with no gene match: 8. This chain's CDR3 is CASSIGTALGGYTF. CDR3 nucleotide sequence: TGTGCCAGTAGTATTGGGACAGCCCTTGGTGGCTACACCTTC. The complete variable domain, with remaining parts taken from reference TRBV19 and TRBJ1-2, reads DGGITQSPKYLFRKEGQNVTLSCEQNLNHDAMYWYRQDPGQGLRLIYYSQIVNDFQKGDIAEGYSVSREKKESFPLTVTSAQKNPTAFYLCASSIGTALGGYTFGSGTRLTVV.

The V and J genes are TRBV28 and TRBJ2-7; 7 bases agree with TRBD1. This CDR3 is 14 amino acids long. From germline, CDR1 is MDHEN and CDR2 SYDVKM. The V and J ends lost 7 bases and 0 bases, in that order; junction bases with no gene match: 6. In nucleotides, the CDR3 is TGTGCCAGCATTGGGGACAGTACCTCCTACGAGCAGTACTTC. Its translation: CASIGDSTSYEQYF.

The chain employs TRBV7-8 and TRBJ2-3; D not certain. V dropped 4 bases and J dropped 6 bases, with 8 bases sitting between them. Germline loops: CDR1 SGHVS, CDR2 FQNEAQ. The CDR3 has 12 amino acids. The CDR3 DNA reads TGTGCCAGCAGCTCCCTTGGGGATACGCAGTATTTT. Its translation is CASSSLGDTQYF.

The rearrangement links TRBV19 to TRBJ2-6, with TRBD1 matching over 8 bases. CDR1 is LNHDA, CDR2 SQIVND, per germline (reference sequence). Unmatched junction bases numbered 1, after V lost 4 bases and J lost 2 bases. The CDR3 is 15 residues long. The CDR3 nucleotides read TGTGCCAGTAGTAAGGACAGGGCTGGGGCCAACGTCCTGACTTTC. Translation gives CASSKDRAGANVLTF.

The chain employs TRBV19 and TRBJ1-2; TRBD1 is a possible D gene (5 bases). Germline V gives CDR1 LNHDA, CDR2 SQIVND (reference sequence). V was clipped by 6 bases and J by 8 bases, with 16 bases between them. This CDR3 is 13 amino acids long. CDR3 bases: TGTGCCAGTAGCCCCCGACAGAGGGACGGCTACACCTTC. This gives the protein CASSPRQRDGYTF.

The V call is TRBV27, the J call TRBJ2-5; perhaps TRBD2 as D (6 bases). Between the trimmed V and J ends, which lost 4 bases and 2 bases, there was a span of 8 bases. The germline V gene has CDR1 MNHEY and CDR2 SMNVEV (reference sequence). The CDR3 length is 13 residues. The CDR3 DNA sequence: TGTGCCAGCAGTTCGGGGGATCAAGAGACCCAGTACTTC. Its protein is CASSSGDQETQYF.

The chain uses TRBV6-5 and TRBJ2-7; 7 nucleotides agree with TRBD1. The CDR3 has 12 amino acids. Losses at the gene ends were 2 bases for V and 7 bases for J; bases not matched to a gene: 2. Germline V CDR1 and CDR2: MNHEY, SVGAGI. The CDR3 is CASSYDREEQYF. In DNA form, the CDR3 reads TGTGCCAGCAGTTACGACAGGGAAGAGCAGTACTTC.

J is TRBJ2-5 and V is TRBV10-3; the D gene could be TRBD1 or TRBD2 (5 bases each). V was pared by 4 bases and J by 5 bases, with 11 bases between. Germline values: CDR1 ENHRY, CDR2 SYGVKD. This CDR3 is built from 13 residues. The CDR3 sequence: CAISVGGLETQYF. CDR3 DNA sequence: TGTGCCATCAGTGTTGGGGGTTTGGAGACCCAGTACTTC.

This sequence joins TRBV7-9 and TRBJ1-1; D possibly corresponds to TRBD1 (5 bases). The CDR3 is made up of 13 amino acids. Trimming stripped 2 bases from V and 11 bases from J, with 15 bases between. Germline loops: CDR1 SEHNR, CDR2 FQNEAQ (reference sequence). As DNA, the CDR3 is TGTGCCAGCAGCTTATACGGTGAGGGACTTGCTTTCTTT. Its protein product is CASSLYGEGLAFF.

This clone was detected only once. The genes are TRBV5-1 and TRBJ2-3; D could derive from TRBD1 or TRBD2 (5 bases each). The CDR3 has 15 residues. The V gene's germline CDR1 is SGHRS and CDR2 YFSETQ. V was pared by 4 bases and J by 3 bases, with 15 bases between. The chain's CDR3 is CASSPGPFQTDTQYF. CDR3 sequence (DNA): TGCGCCAGCAGCCCGGGGCCGTTTCAGACAGATACGCAGTATTTT.

This clone was found once. The rearrangement joins TRBV13 to TRBJ1-2, with 12 bases lining up with TRBD1. With V trimmed by 4 bases and J by 4 bases, 13 bases remained unmatched. This CDR3 has 18 residues. Germline values: CDR1 PRHDT, CDR2 FYEKMQ (reference sequence). As DNA, the CDR3 is TGTGCCAGCAGCTCCACCCGGGACAGGGGGCGCGGAGGCTATGGCTACACCTTC. This encodes CASSSTRDRGRGGYGYTF.

V gene TRBV4-1 combines with J gene TRBJ1-1; D ambiguous. V was trimmed by 4 bases and J by 7 bases, leaving 22 bases between them. The CDR3 contains 16 residues. Germline V gene data show CDR1 as MGHRA and CDR2 as YSYEKL. CDR3: CASSRIPRASRDEAFF. The CDR3 nucleotides read TGCGCCAGCAGCCGCATCCCCCGGGCGAGTCGTGATGAAGCTTTCTTT.

The rearrangement joins TRBV4-1 to TRBJ2-5; a possible D gene is TRBD1 (6 bases). CDR1 is MGHRA, CDR2 YSYEKL, per germline. V gave up 6 bases and J gave up 1 base, with 9 bases separating them. The CDR3 runs 13 residues. CDR3 in DNA: TGCGCCAGCAGTCCAGGGGCCCAAGAGACCCAGTACTTC. Protein product: CASSPGAQETQYF.